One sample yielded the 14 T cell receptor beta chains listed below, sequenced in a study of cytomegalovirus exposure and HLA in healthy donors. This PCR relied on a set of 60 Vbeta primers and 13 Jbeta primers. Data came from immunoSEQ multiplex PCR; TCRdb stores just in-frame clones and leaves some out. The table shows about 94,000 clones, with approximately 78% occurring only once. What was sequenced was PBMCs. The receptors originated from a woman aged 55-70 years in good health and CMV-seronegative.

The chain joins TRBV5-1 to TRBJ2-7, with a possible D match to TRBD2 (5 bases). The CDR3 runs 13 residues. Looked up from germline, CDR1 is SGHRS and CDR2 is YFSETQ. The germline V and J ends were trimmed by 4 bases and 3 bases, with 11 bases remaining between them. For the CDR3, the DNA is TGCGCCAGCAGCCCCGGGATGGGCTACGAGCAGTACTTC. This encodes CASSPGMGYEQYF.

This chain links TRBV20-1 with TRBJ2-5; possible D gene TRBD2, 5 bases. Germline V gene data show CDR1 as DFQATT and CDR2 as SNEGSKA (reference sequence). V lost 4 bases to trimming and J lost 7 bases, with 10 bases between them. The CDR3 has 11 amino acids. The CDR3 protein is CSANPLGTQYF. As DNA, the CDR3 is TGCAGTGCTAACCCACTAGGGACCCAGTACTTC.

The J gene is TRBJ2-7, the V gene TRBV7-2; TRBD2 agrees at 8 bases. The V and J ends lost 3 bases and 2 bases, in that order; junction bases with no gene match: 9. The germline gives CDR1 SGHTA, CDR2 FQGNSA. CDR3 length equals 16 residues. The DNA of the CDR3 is TGTGCCAGCAGCTTGAGGCGGGGGGATGCACCCTACGAGCAGTACTTC. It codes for CASSLRRGDAPYEQYF.

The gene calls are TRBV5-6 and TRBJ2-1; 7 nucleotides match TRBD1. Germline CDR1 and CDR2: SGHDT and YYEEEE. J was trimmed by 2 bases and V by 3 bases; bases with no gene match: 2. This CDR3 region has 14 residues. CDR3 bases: TGTGCCAGCAGCTGGGGGACAGCCTACAATGAGCAGTTCTTC. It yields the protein CASSWGTAYNEQFF. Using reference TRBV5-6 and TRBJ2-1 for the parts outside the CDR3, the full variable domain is DAGVTQSPTHLIKTRGQQVTLRCSPKSGHDTVSWYQQALGQGPQFIFQYYEEEERQRGNFPDRFSGHQFPNYSSELNVNALLLGDSALYLCASSWGTAYNEQFFGPGTRLTVL.

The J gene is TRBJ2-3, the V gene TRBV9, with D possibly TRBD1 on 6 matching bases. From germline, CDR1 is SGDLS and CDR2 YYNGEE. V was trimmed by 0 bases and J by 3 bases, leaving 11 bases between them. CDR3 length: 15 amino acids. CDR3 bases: TGTGCCAGCAGCGTAGTACCAGGGGATACAGATACGCAGTATTTT. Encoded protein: CASSVVPGDTDTQYF.

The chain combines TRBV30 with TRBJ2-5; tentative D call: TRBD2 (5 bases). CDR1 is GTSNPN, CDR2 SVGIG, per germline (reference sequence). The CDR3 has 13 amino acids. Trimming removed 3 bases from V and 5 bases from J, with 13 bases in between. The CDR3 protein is CAWRRVSRETQYF. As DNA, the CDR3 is TGTGCCTGGAGGCGGGTTAGTCGGGAGACCCAGTACTTC.

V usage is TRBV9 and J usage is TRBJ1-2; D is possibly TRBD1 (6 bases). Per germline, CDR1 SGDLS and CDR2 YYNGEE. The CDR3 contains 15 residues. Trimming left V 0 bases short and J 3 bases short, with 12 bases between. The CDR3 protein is CASSVEAGADYGYTF. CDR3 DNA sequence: TGTGCCAGCAGCGTAGAGGCAGGGGCGGACTATGGCTACACCTTC.

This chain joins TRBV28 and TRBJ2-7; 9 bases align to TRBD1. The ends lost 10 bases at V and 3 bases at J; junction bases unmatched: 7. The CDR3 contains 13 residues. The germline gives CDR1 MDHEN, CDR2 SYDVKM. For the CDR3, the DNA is TGTGCCACCCGGACAGGGGTTCTCTACGAGCAGTACTTC. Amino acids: CATRTGVLYEQYF.

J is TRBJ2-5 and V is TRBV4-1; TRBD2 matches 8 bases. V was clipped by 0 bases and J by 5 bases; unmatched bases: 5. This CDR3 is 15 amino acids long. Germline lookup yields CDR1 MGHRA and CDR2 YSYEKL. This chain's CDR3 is CASSQDRGLGETQYF. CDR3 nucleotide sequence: TGCGCCAGCAGCCAAGATAGGGGACTAGGTGAGACCCAGTACTTC.

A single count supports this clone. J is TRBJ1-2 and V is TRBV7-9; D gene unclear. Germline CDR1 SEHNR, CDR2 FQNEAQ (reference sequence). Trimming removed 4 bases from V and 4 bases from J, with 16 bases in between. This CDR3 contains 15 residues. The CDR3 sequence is CASSSQQLWSYGYTF. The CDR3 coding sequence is TGTGCCAGCAGCTCTCAACAACTTTGGAGCTATGGCTACACCTTC. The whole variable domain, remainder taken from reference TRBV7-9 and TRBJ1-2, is DTGVSQNPRHKITKRGQNVTFRCDPISEHNRLYWYRQTLGQGPEFLTYFQNEAQLEKSRLLSDRFSAERPKGSFSTLEIQRTEQGDSAMYLCASSSQQLWSYGYTFGSGTRLTVV.

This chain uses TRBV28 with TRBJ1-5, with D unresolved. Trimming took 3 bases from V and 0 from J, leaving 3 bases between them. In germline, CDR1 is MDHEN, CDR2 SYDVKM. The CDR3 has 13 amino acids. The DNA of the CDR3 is TGTGCCAGCAGTTTCAATAGCAATCAGCCCCAGCATTTT. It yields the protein CASSFNSNQPQHF.

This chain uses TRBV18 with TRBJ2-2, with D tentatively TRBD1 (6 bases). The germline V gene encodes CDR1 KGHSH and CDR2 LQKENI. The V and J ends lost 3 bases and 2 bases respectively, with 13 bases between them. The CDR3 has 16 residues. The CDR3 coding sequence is TGTGCCAGCTCACCTCCGACAGGATTAAACACCGGGGAGCTGTTTTTT. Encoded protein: CASSPPTGLNTGELFF.

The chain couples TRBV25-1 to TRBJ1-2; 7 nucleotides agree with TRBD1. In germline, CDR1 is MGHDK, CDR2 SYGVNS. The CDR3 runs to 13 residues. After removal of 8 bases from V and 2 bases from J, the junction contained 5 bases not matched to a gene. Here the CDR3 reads CASQGQFNYGYTF. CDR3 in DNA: TGTGCCAGCCAGGGACAGTTCAACTATGGCTACACCTTC.

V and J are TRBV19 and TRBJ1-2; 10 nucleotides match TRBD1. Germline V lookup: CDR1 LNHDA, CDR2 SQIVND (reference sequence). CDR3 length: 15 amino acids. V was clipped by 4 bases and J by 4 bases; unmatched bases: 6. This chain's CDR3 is CASSTTGGAFYGYTF. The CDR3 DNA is TGTGCCAGTAGTACGACAGGGGGCGCTTTCTATGGCTACACCTTC.